The source of this T cell receptor beta chain is a study of T cell changes during pregnancy in multiple sclerosis. Trimming took off 0 bases at V and 2 bases at J, with 8 bases between the two ends. The CDR3 runs to 14 residues. Germline V gene data show CDR1 as SGDLS and CDR2 as YYNGEE. Assay: immunoSEQ multiplex PCR; the TCRdb copy retains only in-frame clones and omits some. Of 30,000 to 35,000 clones listed, 90% are singletons. This sequence originates from a female donor with multiple sclerosis, enrolled in a pregnancy study. Sequences were derived from CD8+ T cells from peripheral blood mononuclear cells, sampled before pregnancy. This chain links TRBV9 with TRBJ1-1; tentative D call: TRBD1 (6 bases). The CDR3 DNA follows: TGTGCCAGCAGCGTAGTTGGGGGCAACACTGAAGCTTTCTTT. Its translation: CASSVVGGNTEAFF.